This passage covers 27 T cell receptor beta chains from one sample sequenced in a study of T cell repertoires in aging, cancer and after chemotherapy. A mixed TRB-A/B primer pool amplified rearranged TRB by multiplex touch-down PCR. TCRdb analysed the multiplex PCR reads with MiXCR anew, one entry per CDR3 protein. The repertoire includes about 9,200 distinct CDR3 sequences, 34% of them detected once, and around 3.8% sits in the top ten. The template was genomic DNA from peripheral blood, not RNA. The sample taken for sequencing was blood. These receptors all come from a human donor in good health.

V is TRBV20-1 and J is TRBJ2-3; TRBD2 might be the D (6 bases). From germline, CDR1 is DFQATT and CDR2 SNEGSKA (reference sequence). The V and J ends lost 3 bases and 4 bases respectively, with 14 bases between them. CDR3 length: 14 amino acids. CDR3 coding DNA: TGCAGTGCTAGCCCGGGAGCAAGGGCAGATACGCAGTATTTT. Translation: CSASPGARADTQYF.

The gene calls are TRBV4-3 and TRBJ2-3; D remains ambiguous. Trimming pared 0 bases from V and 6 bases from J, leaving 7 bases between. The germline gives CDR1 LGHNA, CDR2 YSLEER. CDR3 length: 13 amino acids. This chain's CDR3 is CASSQDRFDTQYF. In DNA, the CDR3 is TGCGCCAGCAGCCAAGATCGGTTCGATACGCAGTATTTT.

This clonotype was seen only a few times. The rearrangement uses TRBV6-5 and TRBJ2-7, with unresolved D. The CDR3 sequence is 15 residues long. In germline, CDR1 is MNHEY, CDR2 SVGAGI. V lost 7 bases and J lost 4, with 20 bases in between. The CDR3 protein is CASTLAPDGAYEQYV. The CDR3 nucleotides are TGTGCCAGCACCCTTGCCCCGGACGGAGCATACGAGCAGTACGTC.

The chain's CDR3 is CASSWGTSGGDTQYF. CDR3 bases: TGTGCCAGCAGCTGGGGGACTAGCGGGGGAGATACGCAGTATTTT. The chain couples TRBV12-3 or TRBV12-4 to TRBJ2-3; 14 nucleotides align to TRBD2. This CDR3 has 15 amino acids. The V gene end was trimmed by 6 bases and the J gene end by 5 bases; junction bases not matched to a gene: 4.

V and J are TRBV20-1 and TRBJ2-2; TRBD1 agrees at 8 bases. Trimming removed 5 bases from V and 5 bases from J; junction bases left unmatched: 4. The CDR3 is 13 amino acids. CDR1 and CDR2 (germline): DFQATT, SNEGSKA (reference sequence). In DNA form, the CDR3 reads TGCAGTGCTTTAGACAGGGGAACCGGGGAGCTGTTTTTT. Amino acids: CSALDRGTGELFF.

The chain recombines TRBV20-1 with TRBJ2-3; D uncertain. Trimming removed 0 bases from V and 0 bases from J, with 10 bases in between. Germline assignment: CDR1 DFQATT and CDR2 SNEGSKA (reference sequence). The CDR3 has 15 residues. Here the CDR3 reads CSARDRRISTDTQYF. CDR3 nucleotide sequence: TGCAGTGCTAGAGATAGGCGGATTAGCACAGATACGCAGTATTTT.

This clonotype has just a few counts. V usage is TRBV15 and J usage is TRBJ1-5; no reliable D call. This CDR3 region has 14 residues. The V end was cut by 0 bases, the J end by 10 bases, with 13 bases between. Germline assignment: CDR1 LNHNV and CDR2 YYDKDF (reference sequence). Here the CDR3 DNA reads TGTGCCACCAGCAGAGATATTTTACTAGGACCCCAGCATTTT. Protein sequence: CATSRDILLGPQHF.

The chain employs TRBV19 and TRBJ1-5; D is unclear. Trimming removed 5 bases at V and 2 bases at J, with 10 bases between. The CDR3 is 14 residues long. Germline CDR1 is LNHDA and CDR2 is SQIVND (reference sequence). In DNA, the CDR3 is TGTGCCAGTAGTGTCTCAGTTGGCAATCAGCCCCAGCATTTT. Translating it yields CASSVSVGNQPQHF.

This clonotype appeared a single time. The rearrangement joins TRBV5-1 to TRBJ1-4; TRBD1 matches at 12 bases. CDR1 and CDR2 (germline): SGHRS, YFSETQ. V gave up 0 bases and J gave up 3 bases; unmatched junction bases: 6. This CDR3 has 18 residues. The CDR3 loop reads CASSLARDRGLPNEKLFF. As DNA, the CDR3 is TGCGCCAGCAGCTTGGCCAGGGACAGGGGGCTTCCTAATGAAAAACTGTTTTTT.

CDR3 DNA sequence: TGTGCCAGCAGCAGGGGTCCTCAAGAGACCCAGTACTTC. This gives the protein CASSRGPQETQYF. This chain joins TRBV6-6 and TRBJ2-5; tentatively, D is TRBD1 (6 bases). CDR1 is MNHNY and CDR2 is SVGAGI in the germline V gene (reference sequence). V was cut by 6 bases and J by 2 bases, with 10 bases left in between. The CDR3 has 13 amino acids.

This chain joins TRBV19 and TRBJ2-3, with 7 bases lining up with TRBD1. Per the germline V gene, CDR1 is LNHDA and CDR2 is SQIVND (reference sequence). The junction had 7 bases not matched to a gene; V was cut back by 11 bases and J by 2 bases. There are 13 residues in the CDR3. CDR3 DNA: TGTGCCGTGACAGGGCAAAACACAGATACGCAGTATTTT. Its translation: CAVTGQNTDTQYF.

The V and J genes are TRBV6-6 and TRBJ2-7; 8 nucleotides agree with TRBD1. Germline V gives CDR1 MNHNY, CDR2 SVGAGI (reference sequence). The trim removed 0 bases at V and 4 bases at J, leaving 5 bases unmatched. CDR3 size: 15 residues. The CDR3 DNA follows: TGTGCCAGCAGTTACTCTGACAGGGGAATATACGAGCAGTACTTC. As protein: CASSYSDRGIYEQYF.

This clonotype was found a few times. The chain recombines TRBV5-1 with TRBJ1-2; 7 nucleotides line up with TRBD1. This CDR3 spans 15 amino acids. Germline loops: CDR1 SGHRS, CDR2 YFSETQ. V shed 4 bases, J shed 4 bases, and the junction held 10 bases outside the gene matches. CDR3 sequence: CASSPRNRGSYGYTF. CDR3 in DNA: TGCGCCAGCAGCCCAAGAAACAGGGGAAGCTATGGCTACACCTTC.

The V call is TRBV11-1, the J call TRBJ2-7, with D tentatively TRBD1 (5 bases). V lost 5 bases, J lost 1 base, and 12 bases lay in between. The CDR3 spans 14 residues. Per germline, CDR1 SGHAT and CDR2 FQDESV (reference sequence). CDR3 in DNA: TGTGCCAGCAGCCTACAGGTAATATCCTACGAGCAGTACTTC. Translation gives CASSLQVISYEQYF.

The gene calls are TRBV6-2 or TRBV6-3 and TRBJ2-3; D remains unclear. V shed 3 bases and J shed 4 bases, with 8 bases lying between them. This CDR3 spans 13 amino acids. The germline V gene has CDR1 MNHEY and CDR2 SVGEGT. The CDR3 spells CASSYFQADTQYF. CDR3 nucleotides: TGTGCCAGCAGTTATTTCCAGGCAGATACGCAGTATTTT.

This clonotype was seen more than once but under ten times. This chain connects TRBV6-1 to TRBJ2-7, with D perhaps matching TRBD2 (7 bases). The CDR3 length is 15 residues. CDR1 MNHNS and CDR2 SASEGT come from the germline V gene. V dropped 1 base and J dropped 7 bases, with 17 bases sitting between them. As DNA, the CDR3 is TGTGCCAGCAGTGAAGAGGTGGGGGGGCCGGGTGAGCAGTACGTC. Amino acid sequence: CASSEEVGGPGEQYV.

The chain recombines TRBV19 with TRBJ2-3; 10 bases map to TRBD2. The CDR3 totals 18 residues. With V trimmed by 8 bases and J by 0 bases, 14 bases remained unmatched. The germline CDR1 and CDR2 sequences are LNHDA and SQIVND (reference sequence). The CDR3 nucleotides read TGTGCCAGTCGTAGGAGGGTTAGCGGGGGGACTAGCACAGATACGCAGTATTTT. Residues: CASRRRVSGGTSTDTQYF. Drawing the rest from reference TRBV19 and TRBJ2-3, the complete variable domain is DGGITQSPKYLFRKEGQNVTLSCEQNLNHDAMYWYRQDPGQGLRLIYYSQIVNDFQKGDIAEGYSVSREKKESFPLTVTSAQKNPTAFYLCASRRRVSGGTSTDTQYFGPGTRLTVL.

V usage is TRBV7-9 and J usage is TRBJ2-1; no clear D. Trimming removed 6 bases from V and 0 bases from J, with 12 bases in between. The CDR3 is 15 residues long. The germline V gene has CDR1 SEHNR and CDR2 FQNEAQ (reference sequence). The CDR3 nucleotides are TGTGCCAGCAGTCCTTATCAGAGCTCCTACAATGAGCAGTTCTTC. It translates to CASSPYQSSYNEQFF.

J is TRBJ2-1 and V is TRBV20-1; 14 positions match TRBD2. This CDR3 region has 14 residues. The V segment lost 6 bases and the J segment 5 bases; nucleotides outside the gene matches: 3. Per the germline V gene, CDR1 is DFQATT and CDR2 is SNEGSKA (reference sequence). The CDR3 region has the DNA TGCAGTGCCCGACTAGCGGGGGGGCACAATGAGCAGTTCTTC. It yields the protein CSARLAGGHNEQFF.

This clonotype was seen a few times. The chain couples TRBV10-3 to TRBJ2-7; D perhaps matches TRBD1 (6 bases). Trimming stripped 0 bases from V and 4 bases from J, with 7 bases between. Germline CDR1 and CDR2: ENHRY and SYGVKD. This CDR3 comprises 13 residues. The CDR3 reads CAISESGGYEQYV. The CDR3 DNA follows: TGTGCCATCAGTGAGTCAGGGGGTTACGAGCAGTACGTC.

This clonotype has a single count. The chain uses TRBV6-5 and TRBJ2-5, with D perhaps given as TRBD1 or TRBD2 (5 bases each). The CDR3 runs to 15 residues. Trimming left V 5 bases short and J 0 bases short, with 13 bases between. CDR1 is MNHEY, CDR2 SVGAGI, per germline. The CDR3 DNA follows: TGTGCCAGCAGTCAGACGGGGACGTACCAAGAGACCCAGTACTTC. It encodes CASSQTGTYQETQYF.

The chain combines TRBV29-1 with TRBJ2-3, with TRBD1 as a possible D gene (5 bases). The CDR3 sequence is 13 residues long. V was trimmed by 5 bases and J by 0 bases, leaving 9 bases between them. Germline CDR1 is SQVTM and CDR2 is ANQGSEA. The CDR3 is CSVHGASTDTQYF. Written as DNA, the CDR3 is TGCAGCGTTCATGGGGCCAGCACAGATACGCAGTATTTT.

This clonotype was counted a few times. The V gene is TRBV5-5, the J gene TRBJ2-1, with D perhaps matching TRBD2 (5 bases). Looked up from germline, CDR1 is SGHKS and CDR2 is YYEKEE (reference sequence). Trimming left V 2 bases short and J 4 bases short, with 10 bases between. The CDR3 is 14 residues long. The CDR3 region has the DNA TGTGCCAGCAGCTTTGGATGGGAGTACAATGAGCAGTTCTTC. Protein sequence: CASSFGWEYNEQFF. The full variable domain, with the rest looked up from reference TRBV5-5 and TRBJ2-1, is DAGVTQSPTHLIKTRGQQVTLRCSPISGHKSVSWYQQVLGQGPQFIFQYYEKEERGRGNFPDRFSARQFPNYSSELNVNALLLGDSALYLCASSFGWEYNEQFFGPGTRLTVL.

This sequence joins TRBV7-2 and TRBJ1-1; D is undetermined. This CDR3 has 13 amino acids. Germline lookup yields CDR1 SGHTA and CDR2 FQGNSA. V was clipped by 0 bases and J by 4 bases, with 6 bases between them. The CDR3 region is CASSLALRTEAFF. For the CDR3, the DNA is TGTGCCAGCAGCTTAGCGTTGCGCACTGAAGCTTTCTTT.

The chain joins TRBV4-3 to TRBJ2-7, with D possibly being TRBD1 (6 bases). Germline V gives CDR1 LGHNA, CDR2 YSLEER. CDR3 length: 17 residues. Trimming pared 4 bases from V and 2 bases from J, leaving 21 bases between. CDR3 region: CASSPTGQRYLPYEQYV. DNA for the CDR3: TGCGCCAGCAGCCCGACTGGACAGCGGTACCTCCCCTACGAGCAGTACGTC.

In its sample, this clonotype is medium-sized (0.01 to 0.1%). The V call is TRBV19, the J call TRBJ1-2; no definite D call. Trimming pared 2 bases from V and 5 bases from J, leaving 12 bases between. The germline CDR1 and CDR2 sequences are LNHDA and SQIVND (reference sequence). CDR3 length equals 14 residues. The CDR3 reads CASSISGRQYGYTF. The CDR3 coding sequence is TGTGCCAGTAGTATATCGGGAAGACAATATGGCTACACCTTC.

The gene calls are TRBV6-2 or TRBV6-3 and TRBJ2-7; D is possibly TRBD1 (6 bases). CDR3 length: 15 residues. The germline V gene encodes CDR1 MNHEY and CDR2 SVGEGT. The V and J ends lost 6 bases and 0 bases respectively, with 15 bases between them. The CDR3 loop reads CASRKQGPSSYEQYV. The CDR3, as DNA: TGTGCCAGCAGAAAACAGGGCCCGAGCTCCTACGAGCAGTACGTC.